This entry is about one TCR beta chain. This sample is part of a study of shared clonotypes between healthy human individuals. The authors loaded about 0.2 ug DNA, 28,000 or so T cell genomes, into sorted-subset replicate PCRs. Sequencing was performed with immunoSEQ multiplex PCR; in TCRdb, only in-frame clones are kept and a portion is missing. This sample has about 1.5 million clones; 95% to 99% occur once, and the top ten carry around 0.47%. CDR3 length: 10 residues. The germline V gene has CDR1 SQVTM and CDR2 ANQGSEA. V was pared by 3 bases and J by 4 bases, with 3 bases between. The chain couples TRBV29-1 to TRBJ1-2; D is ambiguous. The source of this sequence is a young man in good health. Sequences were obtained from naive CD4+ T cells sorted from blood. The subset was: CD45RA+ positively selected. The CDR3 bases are TGCAGCGTTGAGGCCTATGGCTACACCTTC. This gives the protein CSVEAYGYTF.